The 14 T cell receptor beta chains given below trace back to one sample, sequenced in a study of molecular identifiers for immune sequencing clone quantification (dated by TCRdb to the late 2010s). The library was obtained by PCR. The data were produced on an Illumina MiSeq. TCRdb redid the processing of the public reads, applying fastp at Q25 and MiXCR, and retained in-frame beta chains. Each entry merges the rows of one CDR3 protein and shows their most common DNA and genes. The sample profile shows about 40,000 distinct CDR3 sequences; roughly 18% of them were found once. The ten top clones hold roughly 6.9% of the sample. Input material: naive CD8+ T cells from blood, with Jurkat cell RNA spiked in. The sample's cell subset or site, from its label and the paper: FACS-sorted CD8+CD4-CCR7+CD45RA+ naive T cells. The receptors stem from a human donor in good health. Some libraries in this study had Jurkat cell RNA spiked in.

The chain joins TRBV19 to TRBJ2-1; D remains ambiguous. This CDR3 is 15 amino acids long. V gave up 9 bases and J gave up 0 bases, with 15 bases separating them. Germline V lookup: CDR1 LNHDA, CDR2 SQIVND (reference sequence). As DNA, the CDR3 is TGTGCCAGCAACGATGGGGTTAGCTCCTACAATGAGCAGTTCTTC. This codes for CASNDGVSSYNEQFF.

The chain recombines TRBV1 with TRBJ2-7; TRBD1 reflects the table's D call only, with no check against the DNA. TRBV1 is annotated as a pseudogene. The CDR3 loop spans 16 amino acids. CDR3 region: CTSSQPKPGQDYEQYF. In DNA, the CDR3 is TGCACCAGCAGCCAACCGAAACCGGGACAGGACTACGAGCAGTACTTC.

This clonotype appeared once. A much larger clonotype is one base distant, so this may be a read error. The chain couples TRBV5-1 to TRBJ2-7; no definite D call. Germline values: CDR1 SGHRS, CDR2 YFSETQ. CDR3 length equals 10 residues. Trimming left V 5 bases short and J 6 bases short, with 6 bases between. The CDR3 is CASREGEQYF. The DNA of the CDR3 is TGCGCCAGCAGGGAAGGCGAGCAGTACTTC.

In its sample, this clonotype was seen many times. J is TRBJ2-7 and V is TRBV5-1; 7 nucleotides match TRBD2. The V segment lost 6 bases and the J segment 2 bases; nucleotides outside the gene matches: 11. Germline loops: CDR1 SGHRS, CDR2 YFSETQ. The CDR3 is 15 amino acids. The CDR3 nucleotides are TGCGCCAGCACCCCTGGATGGGGGGGAACCTACGAGCAGTACTTC. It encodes CASTPGWGGTYEQYF.

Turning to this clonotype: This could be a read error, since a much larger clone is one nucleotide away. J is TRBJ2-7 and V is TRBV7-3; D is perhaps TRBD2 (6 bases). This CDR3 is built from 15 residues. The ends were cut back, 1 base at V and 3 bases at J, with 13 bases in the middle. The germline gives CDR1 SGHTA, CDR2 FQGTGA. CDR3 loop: CASSLSLVGGYEQYF. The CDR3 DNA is TGTGCCAGCAGCTTAAGCCTAGTGGGAGGCTACGAGCAGTACTTC.

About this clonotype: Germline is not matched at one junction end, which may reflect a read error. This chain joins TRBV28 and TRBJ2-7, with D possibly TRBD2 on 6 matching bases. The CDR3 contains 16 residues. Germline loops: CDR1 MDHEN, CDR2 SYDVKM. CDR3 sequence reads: CASSSYGTARDGEQHF. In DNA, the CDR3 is TGTGCCAGCAGTTCCTACGGGACTGCTCGCGATGGCGAGCAGCACTTC.

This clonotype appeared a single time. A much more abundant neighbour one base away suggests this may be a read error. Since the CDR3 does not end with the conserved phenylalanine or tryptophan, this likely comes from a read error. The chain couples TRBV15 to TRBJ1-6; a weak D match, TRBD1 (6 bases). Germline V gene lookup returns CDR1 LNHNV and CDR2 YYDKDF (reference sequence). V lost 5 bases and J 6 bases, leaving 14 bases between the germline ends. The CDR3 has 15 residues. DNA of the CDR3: TGTGCCACCAGCGTGCGGGGACAAAGTAATTCACCCCTCCACCTT. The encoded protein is CATSVRGQSNSPLHL.

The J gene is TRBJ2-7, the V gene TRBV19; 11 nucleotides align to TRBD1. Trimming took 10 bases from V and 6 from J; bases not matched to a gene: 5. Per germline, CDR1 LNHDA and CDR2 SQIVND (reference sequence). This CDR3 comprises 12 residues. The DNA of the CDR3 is TGTGCCACCGGACAGGGGGCAGGCGAGCAGTACTTC. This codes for CATGQGAGEQYF.

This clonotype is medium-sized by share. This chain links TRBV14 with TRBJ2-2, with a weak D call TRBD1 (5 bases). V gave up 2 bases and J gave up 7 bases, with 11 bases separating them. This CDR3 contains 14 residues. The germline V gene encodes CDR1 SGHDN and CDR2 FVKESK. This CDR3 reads CASSQFMQGGELFF. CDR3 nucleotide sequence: TGTGCCAGCAGCCAATTCATGCAGGGCGGGGAGCTGTTTTTT.

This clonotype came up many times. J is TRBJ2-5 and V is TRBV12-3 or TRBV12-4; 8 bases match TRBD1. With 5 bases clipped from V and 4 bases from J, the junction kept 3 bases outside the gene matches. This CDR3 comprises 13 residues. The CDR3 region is CASSIGQGETQYF. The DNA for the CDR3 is TGTGCCAGCAGTATAGGACAGGGAGAGACCCAGTACTTC.

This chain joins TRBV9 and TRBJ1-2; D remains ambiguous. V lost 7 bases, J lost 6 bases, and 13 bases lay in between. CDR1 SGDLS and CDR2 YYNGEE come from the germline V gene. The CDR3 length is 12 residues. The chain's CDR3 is CASGDPVDGYTF. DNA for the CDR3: TGTGCCAGCGGCGACCCCGTGGATGGCTACACCTTC.

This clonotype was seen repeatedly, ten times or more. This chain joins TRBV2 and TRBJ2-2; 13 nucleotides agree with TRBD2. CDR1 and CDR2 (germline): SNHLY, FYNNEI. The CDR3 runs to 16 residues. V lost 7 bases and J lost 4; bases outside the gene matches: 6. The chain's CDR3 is CASTRLAGGLTGELFF. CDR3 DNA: TGTGCCAGCACCCGACTAGCGGGAGGCCTCACCGGGGAGCTGTTTTTT. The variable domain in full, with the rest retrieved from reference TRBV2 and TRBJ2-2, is EPEVTQTPSHQVTQMGQEVILRCVPISNHLYFYWYRQILGQKVEFLVSFYNNEISEKSEIFDDQFSVERPDGSNFTLKIRSTKLEDSAMYFCASTRLAGGLTGELFFGEGSRLTVL.

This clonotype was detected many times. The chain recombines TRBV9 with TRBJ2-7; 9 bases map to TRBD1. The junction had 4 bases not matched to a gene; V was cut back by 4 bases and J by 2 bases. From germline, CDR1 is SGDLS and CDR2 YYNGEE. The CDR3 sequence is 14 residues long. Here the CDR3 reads CASSTGTGTYEQYF. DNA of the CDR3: TGTGCCAGCAGCACCGGGACAGGGACCTACGAGCAGTACTTC.

CDR3 loop: CASSFYLSYEQYF. The CDR3 region has the DNA TGTGCCAGCAGTTTCTATCTATCCTACGAGCAGTACTTC. V gene TRBV7-2 combines with J gene TRBJ2-7, with D unclear. The germline V and J ends were trimmed by 6 bases and 1 base, with 10 bases remaining between them. Germline assignment: CDR1 SGHTA and CDR2 FQGNSA. The length of the CDR3 is 13 residues.